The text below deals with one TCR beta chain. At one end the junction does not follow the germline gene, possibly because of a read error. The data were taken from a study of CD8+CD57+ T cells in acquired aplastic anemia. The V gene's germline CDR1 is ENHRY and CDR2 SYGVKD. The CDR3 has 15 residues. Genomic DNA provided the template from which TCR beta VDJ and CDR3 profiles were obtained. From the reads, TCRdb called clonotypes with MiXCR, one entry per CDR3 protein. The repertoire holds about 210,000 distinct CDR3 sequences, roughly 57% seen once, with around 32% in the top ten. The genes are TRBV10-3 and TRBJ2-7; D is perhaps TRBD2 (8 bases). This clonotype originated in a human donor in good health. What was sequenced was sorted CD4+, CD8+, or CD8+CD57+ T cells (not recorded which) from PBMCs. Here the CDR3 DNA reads TGTGCCAGCAGTTACAGGGGACTAGGAGTACACGAGCAGTACTTC. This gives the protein CASSYRGLGVHEQYF.